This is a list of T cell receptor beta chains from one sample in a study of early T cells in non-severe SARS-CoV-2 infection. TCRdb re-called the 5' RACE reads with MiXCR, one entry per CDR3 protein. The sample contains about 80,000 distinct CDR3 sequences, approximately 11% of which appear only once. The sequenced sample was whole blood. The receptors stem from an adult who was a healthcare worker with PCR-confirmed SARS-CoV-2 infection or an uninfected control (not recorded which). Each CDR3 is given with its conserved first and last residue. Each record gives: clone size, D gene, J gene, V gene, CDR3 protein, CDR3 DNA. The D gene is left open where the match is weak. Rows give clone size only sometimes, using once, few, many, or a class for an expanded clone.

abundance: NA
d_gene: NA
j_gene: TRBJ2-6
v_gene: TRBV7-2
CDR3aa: CASSLGHSLGANVLTF
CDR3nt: TGTGCCAGCAGCTTAGGTCACAGCCTCGGGGCCAACGTCCTGACTTTC

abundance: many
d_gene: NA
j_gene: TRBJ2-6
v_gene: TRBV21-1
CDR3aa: CASSNRRGSGANVLTF
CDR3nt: TGTGCCAGCAGCAACCGGAGGGGCTCTGGGGCCAACGTCCTGACTTTC

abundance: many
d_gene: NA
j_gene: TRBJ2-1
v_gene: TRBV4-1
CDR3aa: CASSFGGGQDAQSSYNEQFF
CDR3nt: TGCGCCAGCAGCTTCGGGGGCGGACAGGACGCCCAAAGCTCCTACAATGAGCAGTTCTTC

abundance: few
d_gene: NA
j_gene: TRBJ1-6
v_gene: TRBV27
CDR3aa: CASSLFSQVASPLHF
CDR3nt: TGTGCCAGCAGTTTATTTTCGCAGGTCGCTTCACCCCTCCACTTT

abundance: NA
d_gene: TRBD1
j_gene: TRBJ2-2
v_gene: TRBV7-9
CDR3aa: CASRTGQGPNTGELFF
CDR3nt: TGTGCCAGCAGAACCGGACAGGGTCCTAACACCGGGGAGCTGTTTTTT

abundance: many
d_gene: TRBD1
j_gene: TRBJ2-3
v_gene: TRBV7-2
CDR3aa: CASSLGTGDLTDTQYF
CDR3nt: TGTGCCAGCAGCTTAGGGACAGGGGATCTCACAGATACGCAGTATTTT

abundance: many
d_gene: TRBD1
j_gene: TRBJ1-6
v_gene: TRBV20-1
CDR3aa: CSARGAGTGNSPLHF
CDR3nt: TGCAGTGCTAGAGGGGCCGGGACAGGCAACTCACCCCTCCACTTT

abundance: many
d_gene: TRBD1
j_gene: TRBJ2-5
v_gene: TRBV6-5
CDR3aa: CASSYSSTGGETQYF
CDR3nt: TGTGCCAGCAGTTACTCGAGTACAGGGGGGGAGACCCAGTACTTC

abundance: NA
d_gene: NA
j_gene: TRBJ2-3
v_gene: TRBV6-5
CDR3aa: CASSRDQTDTQYF
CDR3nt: TGTGCCAGCAGTCGAGACCAGACAGATACGCAGTATTTT

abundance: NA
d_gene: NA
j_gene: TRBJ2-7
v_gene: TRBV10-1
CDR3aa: CASKHPGQRLGQYF
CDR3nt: TGCGCCAGCAAACACCCGGGACAAAGGTTGGGGCAGTACTTC

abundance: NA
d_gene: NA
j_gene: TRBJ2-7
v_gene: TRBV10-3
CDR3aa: CAISESLREQYF
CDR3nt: TGTGCCATCAGTGAGTCACTTAGGGAGCAGTACTTC

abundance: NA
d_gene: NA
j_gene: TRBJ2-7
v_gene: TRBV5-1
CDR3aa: CASSLGQSGYEQYF
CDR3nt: TGCGCCAGCAGCTTGGGACAGTCGGGATACGAGCAGTACTTC